Listed below are T cell receptor beta chains from one sample, sequenced in a study of shared clonotypes between healthy human individuals. Method: immunoSEQ multiplex PCR; TCRdb's copy keeps in-frame clones and lacks some. The data show about 180,000 clones, with over 85% seen just once and around 0.072% held by the top ten. The sample comprised naive CD4+ T cells sorted from blood. These TCRs come from a woman aged 30 to 39 in good health. The CDR3 runs from the conserved cysteine through the conserved F or W. Fields, in order: CDR3 protein, CDR3 DNA, D gene, V gene, J gene. A D gene is named only where the DNA matches it firmly.

CASGAQNTGELFF	TGTGCCAGCGGTGCGCAGAACACCGGGGAGCTGTTTTTT	-	TRBV2	TRBJ2-2
CASSLGGANSYEQYF	TGTGCCAGCTCCCTCGGAGGGGCGAATTCCTACGAGCAGTACTTC	-	TRBV28	TRBJ2-7
CASSEPVGGNQPQHF	TGTGCCAGCAGTGAGCCGGTAGGGGGAAATCAGCCCCAGCATTTT	-	TRBV6-1	TRBJ1-5
CASKTRGSSGNTIYF	TGTGCCAGCAAGACGAGGGGTAGCTCTGGAAACACCATATATTTT	-	TRBV2	TRBJ1-3
CASSLTENGYTF	TGTGCCAGCAGCTTAACAGAAAATGGCTACACCTTC	-	TRBV7-9	TRBJ1-2
CASSLYGGYEQYF	TGCGCCAGCAGCTTGTATGGAGGATACGAGCAGTACTTC	-	TRBV5-1	TRBJ2-7
CASSPTGGNTEAFF	TGTGCCAGCAGTCCCACAGGGGGGAACACTGAAGCTTTCTTT	TRBD1	TRBV6-6	TRBJ1-1
CASRPDRVRATEAFF	TGTGCCAGCAGGCCTGACAGGGTGAGGGCCACTGAAGCTTTCTTT	TRBD1	TRBV6-4	TRBJ1-1
CASRGISAGYTF	TGTGCCAGCAGGGGGATCTCGGCTGGCTACACCTTC	-	TRBV27	TRBJ1-2
CASRDRAYEQYF	TGTGCCAGCAGAGACAGGGCGTACGAGCAGTACTTC	TRBD1	TRBV6-6	TRBJ2-7
CASSPRPTSGRADEQYF	TGTGCCAGCTCACCCCGACCGACTAGCGGGAGGGCCGACGAGCAGTACTTC	TRBD2	TRBV18	TRBJ2-7
CASGGENSNQPQHF	TGTGCCAGCGGAGGGGAGAATAGCAATCAGCCCCAGCATTTT	-	TRBV7-9	TRBJ1-5
CASSLSRPGTGNPTNEKLFF	TGTGCCAGCAGCTTATCGAGGCCCGGGACAGGGAACCCAACTAATGAAAAACTGTTTTTT	TRBD1	TRBV11-3	TRBJ1-4
CASSLDRGPERRQYF	TGTGCCAGCAGCTTAGACAGGGGCCCGGAGAGGCGGCAGTACTTC	TRBD1	TRBV7-2	TRBJ2-7
CASSEVSPYEQYF	TGTGCCAGCAGTGAAGTCTCTCCCTACGAGCAGTACTTC	-	TRBV6-1	TRBJ2-7
CAIMASLSYEQYF	TGTGCCATCATGGCTTCCCTCAGCTACGAGCAGTACTTC	-	TRBV10-3	TRBJ2-7
CASSSSRNGEYF	TGTGCCAGCAGCTCTTCCCGGAATGGGGAGTACTTC	-	TRBV6-5	TRBJ2-7